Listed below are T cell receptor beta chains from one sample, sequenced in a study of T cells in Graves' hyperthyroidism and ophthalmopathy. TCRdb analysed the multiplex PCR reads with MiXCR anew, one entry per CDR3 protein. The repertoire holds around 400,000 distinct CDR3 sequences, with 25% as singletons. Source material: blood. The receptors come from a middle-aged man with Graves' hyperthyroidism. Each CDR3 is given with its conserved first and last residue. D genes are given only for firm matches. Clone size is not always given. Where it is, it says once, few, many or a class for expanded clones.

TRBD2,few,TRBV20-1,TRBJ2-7,TGCAGTGCTAGAGGGCTAGCGGACTCCTACGAGCAGTACTTC,CSARGLADSYEQYF
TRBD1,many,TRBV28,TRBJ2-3,TGTGCCAGCACCGAGGACAGGGGTGTAATCACAGATACGCAGTATTTT,CASTEDRGVITDTQYF
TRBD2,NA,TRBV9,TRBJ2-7,TGTGCCAGCGGCCCGGGAGGAAGGAACGAGCAGTACTTC,CASGPGGRNEQYF
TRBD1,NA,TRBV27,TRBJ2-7,TGTGCCAGCGGGCCGGGACAGGCCTACGAGCAGTACTTC,CASGPGQAYEQYF
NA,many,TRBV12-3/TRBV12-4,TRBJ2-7,TGTGCCAGCAGTTTTTACAGGGTGTTTTACGAGCAGTACTTC,CASSFYRVFYEQYF
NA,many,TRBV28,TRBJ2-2,TGTGCCAGCAGTTTTGGACTTCACACCGGGGAGCTGTTTTTT,CASSFGLHTGELFF
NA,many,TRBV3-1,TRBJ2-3,TGTGCCAGCAGCCTTCGAGCGGTGGAAGATACGCAGTATTTT,CASSLRAVEDTQYF
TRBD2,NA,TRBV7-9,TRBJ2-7,TGTGCCAGCAGCGGACTAGCGGGAGTCCCCTACGAGCAGTACTTC,CASSGLAGVPYEQYF
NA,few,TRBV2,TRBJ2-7,TGTGCCAGCACGCGTACCGGGTCTTCGGGGGTCGAGCAGTACTTC,CASTRTGSSGVEQYF
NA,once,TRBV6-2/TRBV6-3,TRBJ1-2,TGTGCCAGCAGAGAGTCCGGGAGTTTCTATGGCTACACCTTC,CASRESGSFYGYTF
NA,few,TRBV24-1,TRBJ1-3,TGTGCCACCAGTGATTCAGGCGGATCCCTCTCTGGAAACACCATATATTTT,CATSDSGGSLSGNTIYF
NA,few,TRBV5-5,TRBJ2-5,TGTGCCAGCACTATGCGCACAGGGCAAGAGACCCAGTACTTC,CASTMRTGQETQYF
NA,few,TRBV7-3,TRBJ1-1,TGTGCCAGCAGCTTGAACAGACTTGCCACTGAAGCTTTCTTT,CASSLNRLATEAFF
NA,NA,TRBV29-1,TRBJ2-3,TGCAGCGTTGAAGACCGCTGGACCTCCAGCGATACGCAGTATTTT,CSVEDRWTSSDTQYF
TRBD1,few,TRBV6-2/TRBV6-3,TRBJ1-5,TGTGCCAGCAGGACCACCCGGGACAGGAATCAGCCCCAGCATTTT,CASRTTRDRNQPQHF
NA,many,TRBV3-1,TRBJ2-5,TGTGCCAGCAGCCAAGGTTTAGGCGAGGTGACCCAGTACTTC,CASSQGLGEVTQYF
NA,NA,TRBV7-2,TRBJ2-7,TGTGCCAGTAGTCCGACGATAGCGGTAAGCTCCTACGAGCAGTACTTC,CASSPTIAVSSYEQYF
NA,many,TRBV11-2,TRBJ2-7,TGTGCCAGCAGCTTAGGAGGGGCCGGGGGCTCCTACGAGCAGTACTTC,CASSLGGAGGSYEQYF
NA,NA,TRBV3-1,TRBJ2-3,TGTGCCAGCAGCCAAGATCGTCTAGGGGGGACTAGCACAGATACGCAGTATTTT,CASSQDRLGGTSTDTQYF
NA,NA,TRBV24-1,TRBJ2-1,TGTGCCACCAGCCCCCACGAGATCGATGAGCAGTTCTTC,CATSPHEIDEQFF
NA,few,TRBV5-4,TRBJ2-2,TGTGCCAGCAGCTTGGGAGTACAGGGGAGGGGAACCGGGGAGCTGTTTTTT,CASSLGVQGRGTGELFF
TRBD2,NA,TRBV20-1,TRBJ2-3,TGCAGTGCCTTCGGACTAGCGGACGGGGGGGGGACAGATACGCAGTATTTT,CSAFGLADGGGTDTQYF
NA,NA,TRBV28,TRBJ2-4,TGTGCCAGCATCGCGGGAAACATTCAGTACTTC,CASIAGNIQYF
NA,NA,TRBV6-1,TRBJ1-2,TGTGCCAGCAGTGAAGTTTTGCATATGGGGTATGGCTACACCTTC,CASSEVLHMGYGYTF
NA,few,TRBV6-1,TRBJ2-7,TGTGCCAGCAGACCTCCGGGATCCTACGAGCAGTACTTC,CASRPPGSYEQYF
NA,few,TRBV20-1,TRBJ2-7,TGCAGTGTGTCGGACAGCCACGAGCAGTACTTC,CSVSDSHEQYF
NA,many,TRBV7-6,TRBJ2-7,TGTGCCAGCAGCTTCGGCGTCTCAGAGCAGTACTTC,CASSFGVSEQYF
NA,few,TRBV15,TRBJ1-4,TGTGCCACCAGCAGAGTGGGACACGAGGGGGAAAAACTGTTTTTT,CATSRVGHEGEKLFF
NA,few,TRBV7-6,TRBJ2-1,TGTGCCAGCAGCTTTGAGCCATACAATGAGCAGTTCTTC,CASSFEPYNEQFF
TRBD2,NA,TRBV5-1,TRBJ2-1,TGCGCCAGCAGCTTTAGCGGGCAAATCTCCTACAATGAGCAGTTCTTC,CASSFSGQISYNEQFF
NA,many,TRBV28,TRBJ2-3,TGTGCCAGCAGTAGTAGCGGACACACAGATACGCAGTATTTT,CASSSSGHTDTQYF
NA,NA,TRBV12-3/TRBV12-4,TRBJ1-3,TGTGCCAGCAGTTTTATGAACTCTGGAAACACCATATATTTT,CASSFMNSGNTIYF
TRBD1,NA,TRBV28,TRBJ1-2,TGTGCCAGCAGTTTGGACAGGCGAGGTGGCTACACCTTC,CASSLDRRGGYTF
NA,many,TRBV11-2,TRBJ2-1,TGTGCCAGCACCCAAGCGGAAACCTACAATGAGCAGTTCTTC,CASTQAETYNEQFF
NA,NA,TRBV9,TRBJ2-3,TGTGCCAGCAGCGTAGGGGGGGCCGGAGATACGCAGTATTTT,CASSVGGAGDTQYF
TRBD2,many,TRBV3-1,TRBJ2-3,TGTGCCAGCAGCCAAGAACACCTAGCGGGAGAACCAGATACGCAGTATTTT,CASSQEHLAGEPDTQYF
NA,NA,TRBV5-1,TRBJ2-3,TGCGCCAGCAGCTTGGCCGGGCCTGGAGATACGCAGTATTTT,CASSLAGPGDTQYF
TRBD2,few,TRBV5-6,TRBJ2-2,TGTGCCAGCAGCAGGGAAGGGACTAGCGGGAGATCGACCGGGGAGCTGTTTTTT,CASSREGTSGRSTGELFF
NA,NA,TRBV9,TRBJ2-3,TGTGCCAGCAGCGTAGATGGAAACCCTAGCACAGATACGCAGTATTTT,CASSVDGNPSTDTQYF
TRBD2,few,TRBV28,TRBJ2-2,TGTGCCAGCAACCCGGGAGGAGCGGGAGCAAGGGAGCTGTTTTTT,CASNPGGAGARELFF
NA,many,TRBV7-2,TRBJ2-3,TGTGCCAGCAGCTCTGCCTTCGGAGGGCCTTATACGCAGTATTTT,CASSSAFGGPYTQYF
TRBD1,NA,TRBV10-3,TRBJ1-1,TGTGCCATCAGTGAGTCGGGACAGGGGAATGAAGCTTTCTTT,CAISESGQGNEAFF
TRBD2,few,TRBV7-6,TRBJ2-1,TGTGCCAGCAGCTCCTCACTAGCGGGTTCGTACAATGAGCAGTTCTTC,CASSSSLAGSYNEQFF
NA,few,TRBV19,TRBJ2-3,TGTGCCAGTAGTATGGGATTTAGCACAGATACGCAGTATTTT,CASSMGFSTDTQYF
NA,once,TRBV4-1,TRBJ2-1,TGCGCCAGCAGCCAGGGTAATATTTTTGGTGAGCAGTTCTTC,CASSQGNIFGEQFF
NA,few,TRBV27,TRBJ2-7,TGTGCCAGCAGTTTACTAACAGGTGGGGCCTACGAGCAGTACTTC,CASSLLTGGAYEQYF
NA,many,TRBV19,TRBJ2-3,TGTGCCAGTAGTGCCAGCACAGATACGCAGTATTTT,CASSASTDTQYF
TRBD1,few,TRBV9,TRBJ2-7,TGTGCCAGCAGCGCCCCCAACGACAGGGTTAACGAGCAGTACTTC,CASSAPNDRVNEQYF
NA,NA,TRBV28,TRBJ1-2,TGTGCCAGCAGCGACAGGCATTATGGCTACACCTTC,CASSDRHYGYTF
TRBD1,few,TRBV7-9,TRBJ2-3,TGTGCCAGCAGCTCGGACAGGGAGGATACGCAGTATTTT,CASSSDREDTQYF
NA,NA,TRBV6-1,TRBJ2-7,TGTGCCAGCAGTGAACAAGCACCGGGACCATTCTCCTACGAGCAGTACTTC,CASSEQAPGPFSYEQYF
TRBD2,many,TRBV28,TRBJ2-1,TGTGCCAGCAGTTTCTCTAGCGGGAAGAATGAGCAGTTCTTC,CASSFSSGKNEQFF
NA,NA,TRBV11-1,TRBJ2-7,TGTGCCAGCAGCCGGGACTCCCGGACAACCTACGAGCAGTACTTC,CASSRDSRTTYEQYF
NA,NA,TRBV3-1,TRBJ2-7,TGTGCCAGCAGCCGCAGCTCCTCTCTAGCAGCCCTCTACGAGCAGTACTTC,CASSRSSSLAALYEQYF
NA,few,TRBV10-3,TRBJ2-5,TGTGCCATCAGTCGGACAGCACAAGAGACCCAGTACTTC,CAISRTAQETQYF
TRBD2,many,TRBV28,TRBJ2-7,TGTGCCAGCAGTTTCGAGACGACTAGCGGGAGCTACGAGCAGTACTTC,CASSFETTSGSYEQYF
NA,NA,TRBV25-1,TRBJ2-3,TGTGCCAGCAGTGAATTTCATCCCGGGGGCACAGATACGCAGTATTTT,CASSEFHPGGTDTQYF